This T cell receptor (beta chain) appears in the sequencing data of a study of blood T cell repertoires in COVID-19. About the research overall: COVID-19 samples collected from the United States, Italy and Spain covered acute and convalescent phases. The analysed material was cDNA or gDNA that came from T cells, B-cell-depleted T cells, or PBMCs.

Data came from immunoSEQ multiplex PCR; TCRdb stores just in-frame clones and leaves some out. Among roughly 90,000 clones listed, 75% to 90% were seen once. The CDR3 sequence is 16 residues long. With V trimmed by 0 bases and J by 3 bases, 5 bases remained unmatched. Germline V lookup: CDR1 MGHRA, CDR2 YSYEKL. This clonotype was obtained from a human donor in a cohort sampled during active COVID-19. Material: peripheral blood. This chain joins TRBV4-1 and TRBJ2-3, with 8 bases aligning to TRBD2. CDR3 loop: CASSQENGRATDTQYF. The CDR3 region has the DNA TGCGCCAGCAGCCAAGAAAACGGGAGGGCGACAGATACGCAGTATTTT.